A single sample gave rise to the 11 T cell receptor beta chains below, sequenced in a study of CD8 T cells in ankylosing spondylitis. Using its own MiXCR run on the 5' RACE reads, TCRdb lists one record per CDR3 protein. The sample holds 200,000 to 250,000 distinct CDR3 sequences, about 10% seen once. Source material: blood, either unsorted or a sorted T cell fraction (not recorded which). The receptors come from a male donor with ankylosing spondylitis or in good health (not recorded which).

This clonotype was observed at least ten times. The chain combines TRBV7-6 with TRBJ2-1, with D perhaps TRBD1 (6 bases). The V gene lost 3 bases and the J gene lost 2 bases, with 11 bases spanning the gap. The CDR3 is made up of 15 amino acids. Germline-derived CDR1 and CDR2 are SGHVS and FNYEAQ. The CDR3 sequence is CASSFGRGTYNEQFF. DNA of the CDR3: TGTGCCAGCAGCTTTGGCAGGGGAACCTACAATGAGCAGTTCTTC.

This clonotype was counted at least ten times. V and J are TRBV10-3 and TRBJ2-7; D unclear. Trimming took 0 bases from V and 3 from J, leaving 6 bases between them. The CDR3 has 13 amino acids. In germline, CDR1 is ENHRY, CDR2 SYGVKD. Written as DNA, the CDR3 is TGTGCCATCAGTGAGTCGAACCGCTACGAGCAGTACTTC. This codes for CAISESNRYEQYF.

About this clonotype itself: Germline and junction disagree at one end, which may indicate a read error. The chain recombines TRBV20-1 with TRBJ2-2; the D gene is possibly TRBD2 (6 bases). The CDR3 spans 15 residues. Looked up from germline, CDR1 is DFQATT and CDR2 is SNEGSKA (reference sequence). Written as DNA, the CDR3 is TGCTGTGCGCGGGGTGGAGGGTGGACCACCGGGGAGCTGTTTTTT. The encoded protein is CCARGGGWTTGELFF.

The V and J genes are TRBV14 and TRBJ2-3; the match to TRBD2 covers 7 bases. Germline trimming cut 1 base from V and 0 bases from J; bases unmatched to any gene: 4. The CDR3 covers 16 residues. The germline V gene encodes CDR1 SGHDN and CDR2 FVKESK. The CDR3 is CASSQARTRSTDTQYF. The CDR3, as DNA: TGTGCCAGCAGCCAAGCCCGGACTAGAAGCACAGATACGCAGTATTTT.

This clonotype was seen many times. The V call is TRBV12-3 or TRBV12-4, the J call TRBJ2-7; no reliable D call. The CDR3 is 15 residues long. V lost 3 bases to trimming and J lost 3 bases, with 15 bases between them. This CDR3 reads CASSFPNKDGYEQYF. CDR3 in DNA: TGTGCCAGCAGTTTCCCGAACAAGGACGGCTACGAGCAGTACTTC.

As concerns this clonotype: With a much larger clone just one base away, this may be a read error. The V call is TRBV9, the J call TRBJ2-2, with TRBD2 matching over 7 bases. The V gene's germline CDR1 is SGDLS and CDR2 YYNGEE. With V trimmed by 10 bases and J by 2 bases, 8 bases remained unmatched. The CDR3 totals 14 residues. CDR3 residues: CAGRGGQNTGELFF. CDR3 coding DNA: TGTGCCGGCCGGGGAGGGCAAAACACCGGGGAGCTGTTTTTT.

This clonotype was observed a few times. The chain has TRBV20-1 and TRBJ2-5, with a tentative D call TRBD2 (7 bases). CDR3 length: 14 residues. Deletions cut 4 bases from V and 2 bases from J, with 14 bases between. Germline V gives CDR1 DFQATT, CDR2 SNEGSKA (reference sequence). CDR3 in amino acids: CSATRGGKQETQYF. In nucleotides, the CDR3 is TGCAGTGCTACAAGGGGGGGGAAACAAGAGACCCAGTACTTC.

This chain uses TRBV18 with TRBJ1-1; the D gene is possibly TRBD1 (5 bases). V was shortened by 6 bases and J by 1 base, with 15 bases between the two germline ends. The CDR3 extends over 15 amino acids. Germline CDR1 is KGHSH and CDR2 is LQKENI. This CDR3 is CASSRSGTENTEAFF. DNA of the CDR3: TGTGCCAGCTCCCGCTCCGGGACTGAGAACACTGAAGCTTTCTTT. Looking up the rest from reference TRBV18 and TRBJ1-1 gives the full variable domain: NAGVMQNPRHLVRRRGQEARLRCSPMKGHSHVYWYRQLPEEGLKFMVYLQKENIIDESGMPKERFSAEFPKEGPSILRIQQVVRGDSAAYFCASSRSGTENTEAFFGQGTRLTVV.

This clonotype has at least ten counts. The CDR3 nucleotides are TGTGCCAGCAGTTTCAGCCCCTCCTACGAGCAGTACTTC. Protein sequence: CASSFSPSYEQYF. This sequence joins TRBV12-3 or TRBV12-4 and TRBJ2-7; D is ambiguous. The CDR3 length is 13 residues. Between the trimmed V and J ends, which lost 3 bases and 0 bases, there was a span of 6 bases.

This clonotype was seen at least ten times. In this CDR3 the conserved last residue, phenylalanine or tryptophan, is missing, so a read error is likely. This rearrangement joins TRBV29-1 to TRBJ2-7; TRBD2 agrees at 8 bases. The germline V gene has CDR1 SQVTM and CDR2 ANQGSEA. The CDR3 runs 13 residues. Trimming removed 6 bases from V and 5 bases from J; junction bases left unmatched: 9. CDR3 protein: CSVTTAGGHEQYL. Written as DNA, the CDR3 is TGCAGCGTCACCACGGCGGGGGGTCACGAGCAGTACCTC.

The sample holds many counts of this clonotype. This sequence joins TRBV6-2 or TRBV6-3 and TRBJ1-4; 8 bases line up with TRBD1. CDR3 length equals 16 residues. V was clipped by 8 bases and J by 8 bases; unmatched bases: 16. Germline CDR1 MNHEY, CDR2 SVGEGT. CDR3 amino acids: CASGGTSGTGREKLFF. CDR3 DNA sequence: TGTGCCAGCGGGGGAACCTCCGGGACAGGACGAGAAAAACTGTTTTTT.